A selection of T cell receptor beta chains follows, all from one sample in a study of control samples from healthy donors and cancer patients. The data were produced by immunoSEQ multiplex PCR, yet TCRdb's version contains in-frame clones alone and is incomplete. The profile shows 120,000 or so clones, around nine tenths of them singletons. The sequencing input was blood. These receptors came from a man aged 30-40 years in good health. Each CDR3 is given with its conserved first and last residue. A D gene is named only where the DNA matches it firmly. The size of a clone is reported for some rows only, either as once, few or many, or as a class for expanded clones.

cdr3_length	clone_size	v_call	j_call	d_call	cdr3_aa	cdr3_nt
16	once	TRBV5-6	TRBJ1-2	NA	CASSLEGGDIAGGYTF	TGTGCCAGCAGCTTGGAAGGTGGGGACATAGCAGGTGGCTACACCTTC
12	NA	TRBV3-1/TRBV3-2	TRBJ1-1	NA	CASSQDRAEAFF	TGTGCCAGCAGCCAAGATAGGGCAGAAGCTTTCTTT
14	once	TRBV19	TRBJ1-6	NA	CASSLGFGNSPLHF	TGTGCCAGTAGTCTGGGTTTTGGTAATTCACCCCTCCACTTT
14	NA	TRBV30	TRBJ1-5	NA	CAWSAGVVDQPQHF	TGTGCCTGGAGTGCGGGGGTTGTTGATCAGCCCCAGCATTTT
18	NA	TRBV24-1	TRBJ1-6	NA	CATSEQGTWSSYNSPLHF	TGTGCCACCAGTGAACAAGGGACATGGAGCTCCTATAATTCACCCCTCCACTTT
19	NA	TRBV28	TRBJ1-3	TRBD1	CASSYPQGTGDPSGNTIYF	TGTGCCAGCAGTTACCCGCAGGGGACAGGGGATCCATCTGGAAACACCATATATTTT
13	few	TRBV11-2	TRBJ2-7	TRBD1	CASSLGDRVVKYF	TGTGCCAGCAGCTTAGGGGACAGGGTGGTAAAGTACTTC
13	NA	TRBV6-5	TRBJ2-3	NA	CASNPFGGETQYF	TGTGCCAGCAACCCCTTTGGTGGGGAGACGCAGTATTTT
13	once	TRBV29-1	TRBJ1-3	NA	CSVASSSGNTIYF	TGCAGCGTTGCGAGCTCCTCTGGAAACACCATATATTTT
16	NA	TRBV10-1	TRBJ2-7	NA	CASSESGRIGTYEQYF	TGCGCCAGCAGTGAGTCGGGGAGGATAGGAACCTACGAGCAGTACTTC
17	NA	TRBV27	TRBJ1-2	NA	CASSSSSYPERIYGYTF	TGTGCCAGCAGTTCCTCCTCGTACCCAGAACGAATCTATGGCTACACCTTC
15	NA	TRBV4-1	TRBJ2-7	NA	CASSERTVPSYEQYF	TGCGCCAGCAGCGAAAGAACGGTTCCCTCCTACGAGCAGTACTTC
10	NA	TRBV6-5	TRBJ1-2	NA	CASLGYGYTF	TGTGCCAGCTTAGGCTATGGCTACACCTTC
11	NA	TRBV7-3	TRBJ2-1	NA	CASSLSNEQFF	TGTGCCAGCAGCTTAAGCAATGAGCAGTTCTTC
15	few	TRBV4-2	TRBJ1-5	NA	CASSQYAGEDQPQHF	TGTGCCAGCAGCCAATACGCAGGGGAGGATCAGCCCCAGCATTTT
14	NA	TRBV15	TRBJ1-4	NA	CATSVHRASEKLFF	TGTGCCACCAGCGTTCACAGGGCGAGTGAAAAACTGTTTTTT
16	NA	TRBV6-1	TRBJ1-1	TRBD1	CASRETSYRGWTEAFF	TGTGCCAGCAGAGAAACGTCCTACAGGGGCTGGACTGAAGCTTTCTTT
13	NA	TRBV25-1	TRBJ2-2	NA	CASRTANTGELFF	TGTGCCAGCAGGACAGCTAACACCGGGGAGCTGTTTTTT
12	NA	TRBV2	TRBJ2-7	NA	CASQAIPYEQYF	TGTGCCAGTCAGGCGATACCCTACGAGCAGTACTTC
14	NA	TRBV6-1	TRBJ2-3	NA	CASSDSLGTNTQYF	TGTGCCAGCAGTGATAGTCTGGGCACAAATACGCAGTATTTT
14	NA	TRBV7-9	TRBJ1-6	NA	CASSFEGFNSPLHF	TGTGCCAGCAGCTTCGAGGGCTTCAATTCACCCCTCCACTTT
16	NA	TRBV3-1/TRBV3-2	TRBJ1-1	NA	CASSWGGLQGTTEAFF	TGTGCCAGCAGCTGGGGGGGGTTACAGGGCACCACTGAAGCTTTCTTT
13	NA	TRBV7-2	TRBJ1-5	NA	CASSLGEEQPQHF	TGTGCCAGCAGCTTAGGGGAGGAACAGCCCCAGCATTTT
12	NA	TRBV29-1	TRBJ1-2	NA	CSVAADPYGYTF	TGCAGCGTTGCGGCGGACCCCTATGGCTACACCTTC
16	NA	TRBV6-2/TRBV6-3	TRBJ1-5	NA	CASSYGVTKSNQPQHF	TGTGCCAGCAGTTACGGAGTCACTAAGAGCAATCAGCCCCAGCATTTT
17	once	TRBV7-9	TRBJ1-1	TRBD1	CASSSGAGGRMNTEAFF	TGTGCCAGCAGCTCTGGGGCAGGGGGTCGTATGAACACTGAAGCTTTCTTT
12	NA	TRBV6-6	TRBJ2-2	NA	CASSLGRGELFF	TGTGCCAGCAGTCTCGGACGAGGGGAGCTGTTTTTT
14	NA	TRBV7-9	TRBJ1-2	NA	CASSFRGENYGYTF	TGTGCCAGCAGCTTCCGTGGGGAAAACTATGGCTACACCTTC
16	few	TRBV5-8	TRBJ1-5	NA	CASSLAEGSGNQPQHF	TGTGCCAGCAGCTTAGCCGAGGGCAGTGGCAATCAGCCCCAGCATTTT
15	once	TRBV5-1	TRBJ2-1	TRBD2	CASLLAGNPYNEQFF	TGCGCCAGCCTCTTAGCGGGGAACCCCTACAATGAGCAGTTCTTC
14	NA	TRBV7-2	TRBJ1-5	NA	CASSLGFSNQPQHF	TGTGCCAGCAGCTTAGGTTTTAGCAATCAGCCCCAGCATTTT
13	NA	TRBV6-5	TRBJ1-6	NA	CASRPRGRSPLHF	TGTGCCAGCAGGCCCCGGGGACGATCACCCCTCCACTTT
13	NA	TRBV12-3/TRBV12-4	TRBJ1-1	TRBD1	CASSPTGPTEAFF	TGTGCCAGCAGCCCGACAGGGCCCACTGAAGCTTTCTTT
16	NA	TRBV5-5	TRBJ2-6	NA	CASRRGTGSGANVLTF	TGTGCCAGCAGGCGGGGCACAGGGTCTGGGGCCAACGTCCTGACTTTC
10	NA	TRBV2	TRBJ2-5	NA	CASSVGPGYF	TGTGCCAGCAGTGTAGGCCCAGGTTACTTC
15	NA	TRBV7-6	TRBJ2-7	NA	CASSSGAGIPYEQYF	TGTGCCAGCAGCTCGGGGGCAGGGATCCCCTACGAGCAGTACTTC
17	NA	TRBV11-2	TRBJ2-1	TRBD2	CASSPRPTRGGNNEQFF	TGTGCCAGCAGCCCTCGGCCCACACGGGGGGGTAACAATGAGCAGTTCTTC